This TCR beta chain appears in the sequencing data of a study of OX40 agonist ivuxolimab in advanced cancers. Study at large: Subjects had a mean age of roughly 60 years, with a range of about 23 to 79; about 83% were male. One patient with hepatocellular carcinoma and two with cutaneous melanoma, three in all, had partial responses.

The CDR3 length is 14 residues. CDR1 and CDR2 (germline): MNHNS, SASEGT. V shed 4 bases and J 7 bases; nucleotides not matched to a gene: 7. This clone was observed a single time. Its specificity is not known. Points from the study as a whole: Within 6 weeks, CD4+ and CD8+ blood T cells expanded clonally at 0.1 to 3.0 mg/kg.

Some clones are missing from TCRdb's copy, which holds only in-frame ones; the method was immunoSEQ multiplex PCR. The table has about 46,000 clones, more than 65% seen once. The chain has TRBV6-1 and TRBJ1-5, with TRBD1 matching 7 bases. The sample was CD4+ or CD8+ T cells sorted from blood, taken in a trial of the OX40 agonist ivuxolimab. The sequence derives from an adult with an advanced solid tumor such as melanoma, head and neck, liver or kidney cancer. The CDR3: CASSGQGGRQPQHF. CDR3 in DNA: TGTGCCAGCAGTGGGCAGGGGGGGCGACAGCCCCAGCATTTT.